This T cell receptor (beta chain) came from a study of CD8 T cells in acute hepatitis C reinfection (dated by TCRdb to the early 2020s). General notes on the study: The TCRbeta repertoire of CD8+ T cells specific for the HCV NS3-1073 epitope was profiled during acute infection and after viral clearance. Four spontaneous resolvers provided paired acute and follow-up samples.

The germline V gene provides CDR1 SQVTM and CDR2 ANQGSEA. The CDR3 runs 12 residues from the cysteine to the phenylalanine. The retained sequence is limited to the CDR3, 36 bases, with the frame set at the first base. In light of the paper, this sample's time point label describes: naive CD8 control sorted from an acute-time-point sample. Enrolled in the Montreal Hepatitis C Cohort (HEPCO) in Canada, the donors were people who inject drugs, and these donors were followed every 3 months. A positive HCV RNA or antibody test that followed a negative test within the previous 24 weeks was the definition used for acute primary HCV infection. Antibodies against CD3, CD8 and CD45RO were used for surface staining, and dead cells were excluded with an aqua fixable dye. The cohort also included about 6 subjects who developed chronic infection, defined as HCV RNA positivity at 24 weeks. Negative selection by means of the MACS CD8+ T cell Isolation Kit yielded CD8+ T cells from peripheral blood mononuclear cells recovered from cryopreservation by thawing. Cells were sorted on a BD FACSAria II cell sorter.

The investigation overall reported the following: CDR3 sequences shared with other epitopes were rare, and differing sequencing approaches may have limited exact matching. Regardless of outcome, more than ten public clonotypes were found, and one public clonotype used V04-02/J02-02. All groups showed preferential use of the TRBV04 and TRBV06 gene families, a pattern that overrepresentation in the naive pool did not explain. No follow-up repertoires were available for chronically infected subjects, since NS3-1073 specific cells were too rare to be sorted. Because bulk sequencing covered only the TCRbeta chain, the alphabeta pairing of the public clonotypes could not be determined. NS3-1073 specific repertoires were highly diverse, with no significant diversity differences between acute resolver, follow-up resolver and acute chronic samples.

Genomic DNA was extracted from FACS-sorted cells, and TCRbeta chains were sequenced through the commercial immunoSEQ service. Under the source paper's analysis protocol: ImmunoSEQ Analyzer software v3.0 and R v3.5.1 were used to analyze the repertoire data. Sequences containing stop codons or out-of-frame rearrangements were removed, so only productive rearrangements were analyzed. The sequencing provider supplied the Simpson diversity, Shannon entropy, CDR3 length and nucleotide addition metrics. Based on frequency, clonotypes were placed into dominant, sub-dominant, low or lowest abundance groups, and clonotypes under 0.1% were left out of most analyses. A CDR3 amino acid clonotype was called public when found in at least two subjects at a cumulative frequency of at least 0.5%. TCRdb obtained this table from immuneACCESS and retained in-frame rearrangements with V and J assigned. These tables miss some clones; where compared with another copy, unresolved V genes account for less than half of the shortfall, and the remainder is unexplained. Clone size and V and J calls were adopted from that table, with D and trimming inferred from the DNA. The sample table holds approximately 39,000 clones, of which just under 90% were seen once. The ten top clones hold 0.4% to 0.5% of the sample.

Note on this clone: Its antigen is currently not known. The germline gene is not matched at one end of the junction; a read error may be the cause.

The V and J segments used are TRBV29-1 and TRBJ1-2; TRBD1 fits 8 bases in the junction. The clonotype originates from a young man with chronic hepatitis C. Sequenced sample: naive CD8+ T cells from PBMCs. What the cell subset or site label conveys for this sample: sorted total naive CD45RO-negative CD8+ T cells. The CDR3: CSVESRTGSLPF. The sequenced DNA: TGCAGCGTTGAATCGAGGACAGGGTCCCTTCCTTTC. Outside the CDR3, residues come from the reference TRBV29-1 and TRBJ1-2 proteins, so the full variable domain is: SAVISQKPSRDICQRGTSLTIQCQVDSQVTMMFWYRQQPGQSLTLIATANQGSEATYESGFVIDKFPISRPNLTFSTLTVSNMSPEDSSIYLCSVESRTGSLPFGSGTRLTVV.